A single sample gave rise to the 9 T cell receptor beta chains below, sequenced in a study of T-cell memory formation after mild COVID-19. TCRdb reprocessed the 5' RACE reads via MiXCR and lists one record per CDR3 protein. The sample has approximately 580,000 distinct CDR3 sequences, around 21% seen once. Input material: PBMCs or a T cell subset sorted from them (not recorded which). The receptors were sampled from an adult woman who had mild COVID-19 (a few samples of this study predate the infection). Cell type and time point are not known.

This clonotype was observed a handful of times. Here the CDR3 reads CSARNPWTGGEETQYF. The CDR3 region has the DNA TGCAGTGCTAGGAATCCTTGGACAGGGGGCGAAGAGACCCAGTACTTC. The genes are TRBV20-1 and TRBJ2-5, with 11 bases that match TRBD1. V lost 3 bases, J lost 3 bases, and 9 bases stayed unmatched. Germline lookup yields CDR1 DFQATT and CDR2 SNEGSKA (reference sequence). The CDR3 loop spans 16 amino acids.

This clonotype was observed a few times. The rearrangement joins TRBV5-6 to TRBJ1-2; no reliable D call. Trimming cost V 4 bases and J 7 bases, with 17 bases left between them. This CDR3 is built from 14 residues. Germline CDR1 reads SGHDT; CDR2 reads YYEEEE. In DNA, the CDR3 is TGTGCCAGCAGCCCAAAGGCCCACCCCTTTGGCTACACCTTC. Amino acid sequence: CASSPKAHPFGYTF.

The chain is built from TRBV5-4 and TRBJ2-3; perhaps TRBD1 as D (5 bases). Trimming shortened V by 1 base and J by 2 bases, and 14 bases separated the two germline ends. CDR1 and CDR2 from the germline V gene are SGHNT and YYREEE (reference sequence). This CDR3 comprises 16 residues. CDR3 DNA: TGTGCCAGCAGCTTGCGGACAAGGCAGCCCACAGATACGCAGTATTTT. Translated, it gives CASSLRTRQPTDTQYF.

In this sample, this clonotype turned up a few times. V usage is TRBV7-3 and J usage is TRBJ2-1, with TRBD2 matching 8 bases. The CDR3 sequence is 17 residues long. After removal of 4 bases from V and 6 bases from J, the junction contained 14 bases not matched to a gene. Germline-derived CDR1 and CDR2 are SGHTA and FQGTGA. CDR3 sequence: CASSYLAQAGVGNEQFF. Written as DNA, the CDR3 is TGTGCCAGCAGCTACCTTGCTCAAGCGGGAGTGGGCAATGAGCAGTTCTTC.

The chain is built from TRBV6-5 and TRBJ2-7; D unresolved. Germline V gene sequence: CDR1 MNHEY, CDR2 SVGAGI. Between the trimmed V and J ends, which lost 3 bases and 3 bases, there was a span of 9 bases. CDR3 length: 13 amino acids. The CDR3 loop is CASSYGLFYEQYF. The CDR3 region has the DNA TGTGCCAGCAGTTATGGCCTTTTCTACGAGCAGTACTTC.

The CDR3 loop is CASSFGLAGSMYEQYF. CDR3 sequence (DNA): TGTGCCAGCAGCTTTGGACTAGCGGGGAGTATGTACGAGCAGTACTTC. This chain joins TRBV7-2 and TRBJ2-7, with TRBD2 identical over 12 bases. In germline, CDR1 is SGHTA, CDR2 FQGNSA. This CDR3 comprises 16 residues. V was clipped by 3 bases and J by 4 bases; unmatched bases: 7. Full variable domain (missing parts from reference TRBV7-2 and TRBJ2-7): GAGVSQSPSNKVTEKGKDVELRCDPISGHTALYWYRQSLGQGLEFLIYFQGNSAPDKSGLPSDRFSAERTGGSVSTLTIQRTQQEDSAVYLCASSFGLAGSMYEQYFGPGTRLTVT.

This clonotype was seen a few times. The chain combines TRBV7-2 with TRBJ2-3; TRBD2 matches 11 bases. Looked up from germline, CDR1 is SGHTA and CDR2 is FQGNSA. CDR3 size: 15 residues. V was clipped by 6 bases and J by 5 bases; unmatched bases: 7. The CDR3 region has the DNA TGTGCCAGCAGTCGAACTAGCGGGAGAATAGATACGCAGTATTTT. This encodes CASSRTSGRIDTQYF.

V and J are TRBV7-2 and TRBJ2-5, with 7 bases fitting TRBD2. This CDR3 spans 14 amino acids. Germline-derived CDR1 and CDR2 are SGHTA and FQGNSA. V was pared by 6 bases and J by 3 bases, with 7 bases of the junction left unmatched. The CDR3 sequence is CASRETGTKETQYF. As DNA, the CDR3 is TGTGCCAGCAGAGAGACCGGGACTAAAGAGACCCAGTACTTC.

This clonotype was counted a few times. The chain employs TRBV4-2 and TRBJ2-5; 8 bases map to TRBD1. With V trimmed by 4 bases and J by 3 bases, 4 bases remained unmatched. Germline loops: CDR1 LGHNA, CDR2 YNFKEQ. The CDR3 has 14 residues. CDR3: CASSPNRGEETQYF. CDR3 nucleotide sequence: TGTGCCAGCAGCCCGAACAGGGGGGAAGAGACCCAGTACTTC.